A selection of T cell receptor beta chains follows, all from one sample in a study of Graves' ophthalmopathy and Graves' hyperthyroidism. MiXCR was run by TCRdb on the multiplex PCR reads, yielding one entry per CDR3 protein. Of fewer than 400,000 distinct CDR3 sequences detected, 15% to 20% appear once; the ten largest clones hold 1.5% to 2%. The sample consisted of peripheral blood. These receptors were collected from a woman between 18 and 29 years old with Graves' ophthalmopathy. Both conserved end residues are part of each CDR3. D genes are given only for firm matches. The size of a clone is reported for some rows only, either as once, few or many, or as a class for expanded clones.

clone size	CDR3 length	J gene	D gene	V gene	CDR3 protein	CDR3 DNA
many	13	TRBJ2-7	-	TRBV5-1	CASSAGPANEQYF	TGCGCCAGCAGCGCGGGACCGGCTAACGAGCAGTACTTC
-	15	TRBJ2-7	TRBD1	TRBV7-9	CASSSLDRGDYEQYF	TGTGCCAGCAGCTCGTTAGACAGGGGGGACTACGAGCAGTACTTC
once	15	TRBJ2-6	-	TRBV28	CASSFPGAGANVLTF	TGTGCCAGCAGTTTCCCGGGAGCTGGGGCCAACGTCCTGACTTTC
many	17	TRBJ2-5	TRBD2	TRBV6-8	CASSYNCWREWGETQYF	TGTGCCAGCAGTTACAACTGCTGGCGGGAGTGGGGGGAGACCCAGTACTTC
many	14	TRBJ2-5	-	TRBV7-2	CASSLSSGEETQYF	TGTGCCAGCAGCTTAAGTAGCGGAGAAGAGACCCAGTACTTC
-	14	TRBJ1-1	TRBD1	TRBV12-3/TRBV12-4	CASTRTGADTEAFF	TGTGCCAGCACCCGGACAGGGGCGGACACTGAAGCTTTCTTT
many	14	TRBJ2-5	TRBD1	TRBV6-1	CASMTGALQETQYF	TGTGCCAGCATGACAGGGGCCCTCCAAGAGACCCAGTACTTC
many	14	TRBJ1-6	-	TRBV6-1	CASSTGSGNSPLHF	TGTGCCAGCAGCACAGGGTCCGGTAATTCACCCCTCCACTTT
-	15	TRBJ2-7	-	TRBV6-2/TRBV6-3	CASNRLATSSYEQYF	TGTGCCAGCAACCGGCTAGCGACAAGCTCCTACGAGCAGTACTTC
many	13	TRBJ1-1	-	TRBV7-2	CASSSSGRTEAFF	TGTGCCAGCAGTAGTTCGGGTCGGACTGAAGCTTTCTTT
many	13	TRBJ1-5	-	TRBV3-1	CASSQDWGSPQHF	TGTGCCAGCAGCCAAGATTGGGGTTCGCCCCAGCATTTT
few	11	TRBJ1-1	-	TRBV2	CASSEVGKAFF	TGTGCCAGCAGTGAGGTGGGGAAGGCTTTCTTT
many	12	TRBJ2-7	TRBD1	TRBV20-1	CSATGQTYEQYF	TGCAGTGCCACGGGACAGACCTACGAGCAGTACTTC
-	14	TRBJ1-1	TRBD1	TRBV28	CAATYSGGWTEAFF	TGTGCCGCCACATACTCAGGGGGCTGGACTGAAGCTTTCTTT
many	14	TRBJ1-6	-	TRBV20-1	CSARGDKYNSPLHF	TGCAGTGCTAGAGGGGACAAATATAATTCACCCCTCCACTTT
many	13	TRBJ1-6	TRBD1	TRBV12-3/TRBV12-4	CASTRGPNSPLHF	TGTGCCAGTACCAGGGGGCCGAATTCACCCCTCCACTTT
many	13	TRBJ2-2	-	TRBV7-9	CASVRMTGGELFF	TGTGCCAGCGTTAGGATGACGGGCGGGGAGCTGTTTTTT
many	16	TRBJ1-6	-	TRBV16	CASSYPREGYNSPLHF	TGTGCCAGCAGCTACCCACGCGAGGGTTATAATTCACCCCTCCACTTT
-	13	TRBJ2-7	-	TRBV29-1	CSVAIGLNYEQYF	TGCAGCGTTGCAATAGGGTTGAACTACGAGCAGTACTTC
many	12	TRBJ2-7	-	TRBV3-1	CASKWVVYEQYF	TGTGCCAGCAAATGGGTTGTCTACGAGCAGTACTTC
-	14	TRBJ1-1	-	TRBV12-3/TRBV12-4	CAILARGANTEAFF	TGTGCCATCTTAGCTAGGGGGGCCAACACTGAAGCTTTCTTT
-	16	TRBJ2-2	TRBD1	TRBV4-3	CASSQGGQGWTGELFF	TGCGCCAGCAGCCAGGGCGGACAGGGCTGGACCGGGGAGCTGTTTTTT
many	18	TRBJ2-5	TRBD1	TRBV14	CASSQDPQNRGLQETQYF	TGTGCCAGCAGCCAAGACCCCCAAAACAGGGGATTGCAAGAGACCCAGTACTTC
many	15	TRBJ2-7	TRBD1	TRBV9	CASSVAPGQGYEQYF	TGTGCCAGCAGCGTAGCCCCGGGACAGGGCTACGAGCAGTACTTC
many	14	TRBJ1-5	-	TRBV7-2	CASSLVSSNQPQHF	TGTGCCAGCAGCTTAGTGAGTAGCAATCAGCCCCAGCATTTT
many	19	TRBJ2-6	-	TRBV28	CASSLNPGTLESGANVLTF	TGTGCCAGCAGCCTAAACCCAGGGACCCTAGAGTCTGGGGCCAACGTCCTGACTTTC
many	15	TRBJ1-1	-	TRBV6-2/TRBV6-3	CASSYSGRENTEAFF	TGTGCCAGCAGTTACTCGGGCAGGGAAAACACTGAAGCTTTCTTT
many	14	TRBJ1-5	-	TRBV6-1	CASSWGGSNQPQHF	TGTGCCAGCAGCTGGGGCGGCAGCAATCAGCCCCAGCATTTT
-	17	TRBJ2-2	TRBD2	TRBV6-5	CASSYGAGGSNTGELFF	TGTGCCAGCAGTTACGGGGCGGGAGGAAGTAACACCGGGGAGCTGTTTTTT
many	16	TRBJ2-7	-	TRBV11-3	CASSLLSGELGDEQYF	TGTGCCAGCAGCTTATTAAGTGGGGAATTAGGCGACGAGCAGTACTTC
many	16	TRBJ1-2	TRBD1	TRBV30	CAWNPRGTGLFYGYTF	TGTGCCTGGAACCCTCGGGGGACAGGTCTCTTCTATGGCTACACCTTC
-	13	TRBJ1-5	-	TRBV12-3/TRBV12-4	CASHASGGQPQHF	TGTGCCAGCCATGCCTCCGGAGGACAGCCCCAGCATTTT
-	14	TRBJ2-5	-	TRBV6-2/TRBV6-3	CASSSTGLGETQYF	TGTGCCAGCAGTTCTACAGGGTTGGGGGAGACCCAGTACTTC
many	11	TRBJ1-1	-	TRBV7-9	CASSSSIEAFF	TGTGCCAGCAGCTCTTCTATTGAAGCTTTCTTT
-	15	TRBJ2-7	-	TRBV7-2	CASSLAGGVVYEQYF	TGTGCCAGCAGCTTAGCGGGGGGCGTGGTCTACGAGCAGTACTTC
few	16	TRBJ2-5	-	TRBV5-1	CASSPDLERSQETQYF	TGCGCCAGCAGCCCGGATCTTGAACGGAGCCAAGAGACCCAGTACTTC